This entry features one T cell receptor beta chain sequence. Its antigen is not known. Among the donors, all were healthy bone marrow donors. Researchers ran the PCR with 60 Vbeta and 13 Jbeta primers. Sequenced by immunoSEQ multiplex PCR; TCRdb stores in-frame clones only, minus some. The repertoire consists of roughly 60,000 clones, with about 81% occurring once and the leading ten covering approximately 5%. The sample originates from a study of cytomegalovirus exposure and HLA in healthy donors. V gave up 6 bases and J gave up 9 bases, with 14 bases separating them. From germline, CDR1 is MNHEY and CDR2 SMNVEV (reference sequence). The CDR3 contains 12 residues. General study results and limits: Cytomegalovirus status was reportedly diagnosed by the classifier with high specificity and sensitivity.

The chain is built from TRBV27 and TRBJ1-1; D gene uncertain. The source material was PBMCs. The TCR originated in a woman in her 30s in good health and CMV-seronegative. The CDR3 loop reads CASRRTPGQAFF. Here the CDR3 DNA reads TGTGCCAGCAGGAGGACTCCTGGGCAAGCTTTCTTT.